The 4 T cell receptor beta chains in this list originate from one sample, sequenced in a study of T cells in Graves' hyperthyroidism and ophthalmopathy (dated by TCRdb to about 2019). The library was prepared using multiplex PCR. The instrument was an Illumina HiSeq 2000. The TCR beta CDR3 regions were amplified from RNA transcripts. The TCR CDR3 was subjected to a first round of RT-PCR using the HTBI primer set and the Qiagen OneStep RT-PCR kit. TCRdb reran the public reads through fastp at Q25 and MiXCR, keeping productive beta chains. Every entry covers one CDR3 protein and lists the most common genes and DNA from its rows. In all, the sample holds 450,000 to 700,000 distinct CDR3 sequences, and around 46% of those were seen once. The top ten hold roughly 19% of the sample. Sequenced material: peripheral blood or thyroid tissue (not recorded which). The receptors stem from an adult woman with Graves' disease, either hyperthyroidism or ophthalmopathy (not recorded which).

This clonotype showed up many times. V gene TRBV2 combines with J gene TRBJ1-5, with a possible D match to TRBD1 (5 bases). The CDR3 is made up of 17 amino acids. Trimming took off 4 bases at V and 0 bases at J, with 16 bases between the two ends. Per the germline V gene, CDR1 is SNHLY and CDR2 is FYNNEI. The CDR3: CASSVGQGISSNQPQHF. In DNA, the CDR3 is TGTGCCAGCAGTGTTGGCCAGGGAATCAGTAGCAATCAGCCCCAGCATTTT.

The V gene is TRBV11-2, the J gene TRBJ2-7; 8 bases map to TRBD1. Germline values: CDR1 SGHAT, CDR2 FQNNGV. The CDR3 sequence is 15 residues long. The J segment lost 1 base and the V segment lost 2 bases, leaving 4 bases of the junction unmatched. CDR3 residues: CASSLRDRLSYEQYF. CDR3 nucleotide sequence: TGTGCCAGCAGCTTAAGGGACAGGCTGTCCTACGAGCAGTACTTC.

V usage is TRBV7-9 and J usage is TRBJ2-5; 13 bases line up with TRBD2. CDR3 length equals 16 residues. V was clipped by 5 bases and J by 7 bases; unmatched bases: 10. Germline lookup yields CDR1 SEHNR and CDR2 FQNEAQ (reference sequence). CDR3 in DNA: TGTGCCAGCAGCCGACCGGGACTAGCGGGAACGGGGACCCAGTACTTC. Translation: CASSRPGLAGTGTQYF.

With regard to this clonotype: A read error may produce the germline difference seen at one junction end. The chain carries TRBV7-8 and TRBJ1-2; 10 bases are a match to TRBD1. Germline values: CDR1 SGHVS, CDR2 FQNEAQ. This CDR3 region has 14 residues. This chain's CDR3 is CAGSLGQGLGGYTF. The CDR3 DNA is TGTGCCGGCAGCTTGGGACAGGGGTTGGGTGGCTACACCTTC.